This passage covers 22 T cell receptor beta chains from one sample sequenced in a study of Graves' ophthalmopathy and Graves' hyperthyroidism. Amplified material comprised TCR beta CDR3 regions derived from RNA transcripts. The authors performed first-round RT-PCR with HTBI primers and then a second-round multiplex PCR. Each CDR3 protein is one row after TCRdb ran MiXCR on the multiplex PCR reads. The data hold about 700,000 distinct CDR3 sequences, with approximately 40% observed a single time. The sequenced material came from peripheral blood. Every receptor here comes from an adult man with Graves' ophthalmopathy.

This chain uses TRBV19 with TRBJ1-4, with D possibly matching TRBD1 (5 bases). The CDR3 runs to 18 residues. Germline loops: CDR1 LNHDA, CDR2 SQIVND (reference sequence). Trimming shortened V by 7 bases and J by 11 bases, and 32 bases separated the two germline ends. The CDR3 loop is CASKEDSRSPEGRTKLFF. The DNA for the CDR3 is TGTGCCAGTAAAGAAGACAGTCGTTCCCCCGAGGGACGGACGAAACTGTTTTTT.

This clonotype occurred many times. The gene calls are TRBV7-9 and TRBJ1-2; 12 positions match TRBD1. J lost 7 bases, V lost 5 bases, and 8 bases had no gene match. From germline, CDR1 is SEHNR and CDR2 FQNEAQ (reference sequence). The CDR3 runs 15 residues. The CDR3 region has the DNA TGTGCCAGCAGCGCCGCCGGGACAGGGGGCGCTGGCTACACCTTC. Its protein is CASSAAGTGGAGYTF.

Many counts were recorded for this clonotype. The V and J genes are TRBV7-9 and TRBJ1-2, with D maybe TRBD1 (5 bases). CDR1 SEHNR and CDR2 FQNEAQ come from the germline V gene (reference sequence). The CDR3 is 14 amino acids. With 3 bases removed from V and 9 bases from J, the gap between germline ends came to 17 bases. The CDR3 region has the DNA TGTGCCAGCAGCTTGGACTGGCAGGGTGATAGCTACACCTTC. Amino acid sequence: CASSLDWQGDSYTF.

The gene calls are TRBV29-1 and TRBJ1-3; D remains ambiguous. Germline V gives CDR1 SQVTM, CDR2 ANQGSEA. The CDR3 has 10 residues. Trimming removed 5 bases at V and 8 bases at J, with 7 bases between. Here the CDR3 DNA reads TGCAGCGTTATCCGGGACACCATATATTTT. Amino acid sequence: CSVIRDTIYF.

This clonotype was detected many times. This rearrangement joins TRBV14 to TRBJ2-7, with D unclear. The V and J ends lost 1 base and 6 bases respectively, with 7 bases between them. Germline V CDR1 and CDR2: SGHDN, FVKESK. The CDR3 loop spans 12 amino acids. This CDR3 is CASSQAPSEQYF. In DNA form, the CDR3 reads TGTGCCAGCAGCCAAGCACCCTCCGAGCAGTACTTC.

The chain combines TRBV20-1 with TRBJ1-1; weak D call: TRBD1 (6 bases). This CDR3 contains 14 residues. The germline gives CDR1 DFQATT, CDR2 SNEGSKA (reference sequence). Trimming stripped 0 bases from V and 8 bases from J, with 16 bases between. CDR3 residues: CSARDHLRGLEAFF. The CDR3 DNA sequence: TGCAGTGCTAGAGATCACCTCAGGGGCTTAGAAGCTTTCTTT.

This clonotype was found once. The V gene is TRBV15, the J gene TRBJ1-5, with D possibly TRBD1 on 5 matching bases. CDR3 length: 13 amino acids. Trimming shortened V by 2 bases and J by 7 bases, and 9 bases separated the two germline ends. Germline-derived CDR1 and CDR2 are LNHNV and YYDKDF (reference sequence). CDR3 coding DNA: TGTGCCACCAGCAGACAGGGTGGACAGCCCCAGCATTTT. Translated: CATSRQGGQPQHF.

This clonotype was observed a few times. CDR3 sequence reads: CSALRAVLNTEAFF. CDR3 nucleotides: TGCAGTGCCCTAAGGGCGGTCTTGAACACTGAAGCTTTCTTT. The chain joins TRBV20-1 to TRBJ1-1; D not certain. V was pared by 6 bases and J by 0 bases, with 14 bases between. The CDR3 has 14 residues. Germline CDR1 and CDR2: DFQATT and SNEGSKA (reference sequence).

This clonotype has a count of ten or more. The rearrangement links TRBV15 to TRBJ2-5, with D tentatively TRBD1 (6 bases). The CDR3 spans 15 residues. V was trimmed by 0 bases and J by 0 bases, leaving 8 bases between them. Germline V gene sequence: CDR1 LNHNV, CDR2 YYDKDF (reference sequence). The CDR3 region has the DNA TGTGCCACCAGCAGAGACCCAGGGGACCAAGAGACCCAGTACTTC. Protein sequence: CATSRDPGDQETQYF. Based on the CDR3 plus reference TRBV15 and TRBJ2-5, the full variable domain is DAMVIQNPRYQVTQFGKPVTLSCSQTLNHNVMYWYQQKSSQAPKLLFHYYDKDFNNEADTPDNFQSRRPNTSFCFLDIRSPGLGDTAMYLCATSRDPGDQETQYFGPGTRLLVL.

The chain joins TRBV25-1 to TRBJ2-6; 11 bases agree with TRBD1. Germline CDR1 and CDR2: MGHDK and SYGVNS. This CDR3 is 20 amino acids long. The V segment lost 0 bases and the J segment 4 bases; nucleotides outside the gene matches: 11. The CDR3 is CASSEYQGQGVSSGANVLTF. The DNA for the CDR3 is TGTGCCAGCAGTGAATACCAGGGACAGGGGGTAAGCTCCGGGGCCAACGTCCTGACTTTC.

To note about this clonotype: Given a much more abundant clone one base away, this may be a read error. This CDR3 fails to terminate in the conserved phenylalanine or tryptophan, so it likely reflects a read error. The genes are TRBV19 and TRBJ1-5; 9 positions agree with TRBD1. The CDR3 runs to 15 residues. The germline gives CDR1 LNHDA, CDR2 SQIVND (reference sequence). Trimming removed 3 bases from V and 1 base from J; junction bases left unmatched: 1. CDR3 loop: CASSIGTGSNQPQHS. DNA for the CDR3: TGTGCCAGTAGTATCGGGACAGGGAGCAATCAGCCCCAGCATTCT.

As to this clonotype: Since a much larger clone is just one base distant, this may be a read error. J is TRBJ1-5 and V is TRBV5-5; D is uncertain. The CDR3 runs to 15 residues. Between the trimmed V and J ends, which lost 8 bases and 1 base, there was a span of 16 bases. Germline loops: CDR1 SGHKS, CDR2 YYEKEE (reference sequence). CDR3 in amino acids: CASSYRHSSNQPQHF. CDR3 coding DNA: TGTGCCAGTAGTTACAGACATTCGAGCAATCAGCCCCAGCATTTT.

There are a few counts of this clonotype. The chain recombines TRBV20-1 with TRBJ2-7, with a possible D match to TRBD1 (5 bases). Trimming removed 6 bases from V and 3 bases from J, with 15 bases in between. Germline V gene sequence: CDR1 DFQATT, CDR2 SNEGSKA (reference sequence). This CDR3 region has 13 residues. CDR3 region: CSARWTLNYEQYF. The CDR3 nucleotides read TGCAGTGCCAGGTGGACACTTAACTACGAGCAGTACTTC.

In DNA, the CDR3 is TGTGCCAGCAGAAATCTAGCGGGAGGTGAAAAGACCCAGTACTTC. Residues: CASRNLAGGEKTQYF. The gene calls are TRBV7-9 and TRBJ2-5; 11 nucleotides align to TRBD2. V lost 6 bases to trimming and J lost 6 bases; unmatched junction nucleotides: 9. CDR1 is SEHNR, CDR2 FQNEAQ, per germline (reference sequence). The CDR3 consists of 15 residues.

Many counts were recorded for this clonotype. V is TRBV7-9 and J is TRBJ1-5; D gene uncertain. The CDR3 has 15 amino acids. Trimming took 3 bases from V and 2 from J, leaving 11 bases between them. Germline V lookup: CDR1 SEHNR, CDR2 FQNEAQ (reference sequence). The DNA for the CDR3 is TGTGCCAGCAGCTTTGGTGGGCGCGGCAATCAGCCCCAGCATTTT. The encoded protein is CASSFGGRGNQPQHF.

This sequence joins TRBV25-1 and TRBJ1-1; D ambiguous. V was clipped by 5 bases and J by 0 bases, with 13 bases between them. The germline CDR1 and CDR2 sequences are MGHDK and SYGVNS. The CDR3 spans 15 residues. Here the CDR3 reads CASSYHGPMNTEAFF. Here the CDR3 DNA reads TGTGCCAGCAGTTACCACGGTCCTATGAACACTGAAGCTTTCTTT.

This clonotype has only one observation. A much larger clone differs from this one at a single base, so this may be a read error. The V call is TRBV2, the J call TRBJ1-5, with no clear D. The CDR3 runs 13 residues. The V end lost 11 bases, the J end lost 4 bases, and 15 bases lay between the germline ends. CDR1 SNHLY and CDR2 FYNNEI come from the germline V gene. The CDR3 protein is CAGTPWVNQPQHF. CDR3 sequence (DNA): TGTGCCGGCACCCCGTGGGTGAATCAGCCCCAGCATTTT.

This chain connects TRBV5-4 to TRBJ1-2, with 10 bases fitting TRBD1. V lost 0 bases, J lost 0 bases, and 11 bases stayed unmatched. Germline V gene sequence: CDR1 SGHNT, CDR2 YYREEE (reference sequence). The CDR3 spans 19 residues. Here the CDR3 reads CASSLGRDRGFRANYGYTF. The CDR3 nucleotides are TGTGCCAGCAGCTTGGGCCGGGACAGGGGTTTTAGAGCTAACTATGGCTACACCTTC.

This clonotype was counted at least ten times. The chain links TRBV29-1 to TRBJ1-2; D possibly corresponds to TRBD1 (5 bases). The CDR3 is 15 amino acids. V lost 4 bases and J lost 5, with 20 bases in between. Germline V CDR1 and CDR2: SQVTM, ANQGSEA. DNA of the CDR3: TGCAGCGTTGTGGGGTTAGGACAAAGGTCTTATGGCTACACCTTC. Its protein product is CSVVGLGQRSYGYTF.

This clonotype was seen many times. The chain is built from TRBV29-1 and TRBJ1-2; D not resolved. Trimming took off 4 bases at V and 8 bases at J, with 5 bases between the two ends. The CDR3 has 9 amino acids. CDR1 SQVTM and CDR2 ANQGSEA come from the germline V gene. The CDR3 sequence is CSVGRGYTF. The CDR3 nucleotides are TGCAGCGTTGGCCGGGGCTACACCTTC. Drawing the rest from reference TRBV29-1 and TRBJ1-2, the complete variable domain is SAVISQKPSRDICQRGTSLTIQCQVDSQVTMMFWYRQQPGQSLTLIATANQGSEATYESGFVIDKFPISRPNLTFSTLTVSNMSPEDSSIYLCSVGRGYTFGSGTRLTVV.

The chain carries TRBV25-1 and TRBJ1-3, with D perhaps TRBD1 (5 bases). The V end lost 5 bases, the J end lost 4 bases, and 27 bases lay between the germline ends. The CDR3 runs to 19 residues. Germline V gene data show CDR1 as MGHDK and CDR2 as SYGVNS. The CDR3 loop is CASSYSGALGGWQGNTIYF. The CDR3 DNA sequence: TGTGCCAGCAGTTACTCCGGAGCCTTGGGGGGATGGCAAGGAAACACCATATATTTT.

The table lists this clonotype with a few counts. The rearrangement joins TRBV10-3 to TRBJ2-2; the D gene is possibly TRBD2 (5 bases). Trimming removed 4 bases from V and 9 bases from J, with 15 bases in between. The germline CDR1 and CDR2 sequences are ENHRY and SYGVKD. This CDR3 contains 14 residues. DNA of the CDR3: TGTGCCATCAGTGCATATCCCGACGGGAGGGAGCTGTTTTTT. Amino acid sequence: CAISAYPDGRELFF.